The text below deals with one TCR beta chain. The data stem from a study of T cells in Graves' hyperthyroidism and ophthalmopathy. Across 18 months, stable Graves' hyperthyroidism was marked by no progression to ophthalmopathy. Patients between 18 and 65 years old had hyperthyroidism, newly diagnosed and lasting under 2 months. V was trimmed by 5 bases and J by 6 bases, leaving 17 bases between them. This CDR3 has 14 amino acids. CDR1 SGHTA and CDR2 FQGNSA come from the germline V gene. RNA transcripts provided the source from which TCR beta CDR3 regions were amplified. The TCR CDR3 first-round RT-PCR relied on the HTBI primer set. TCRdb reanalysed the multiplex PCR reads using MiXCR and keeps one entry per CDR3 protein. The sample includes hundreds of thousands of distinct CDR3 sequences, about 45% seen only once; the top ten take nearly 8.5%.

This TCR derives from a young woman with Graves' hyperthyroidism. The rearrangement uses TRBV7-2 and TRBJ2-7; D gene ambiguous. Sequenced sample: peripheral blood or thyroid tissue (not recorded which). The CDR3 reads CASSVEESGSEQYF. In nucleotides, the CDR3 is TGTGCCAGCAGCGTTGAAGAGTCTGGGTCCGAGCAGTACTTC.